This TCR beta chain was found in a study of blood T cell repertoires in COVID-19. The wider study: Researchers got acute and convalescent COVID-19 samples from the United States, Italy and Spain. The analysed material was cDNA or gDNA that came from T cells, B-cell-depleted T cells, or PBMCs.

Per the study methods: Nucleated cell counts were estimated from reference gene primer amplification. Generated by immunoSEQ multiplex PCR, the TCRdb table keeps only in-frame clones and is missing some. V, J and clone size reflect that table, while D and trimming were determined from the DNA. The sample includes fewer than 450,000 clones, approximately 90% seen only once; the top ten take roughly 1.2%. Those who participated ranged in age from 18 to 89 years and resided in about two dozen US areas. Trimming removed 3 bases from V and 6 bases from J, with 13 bases in between. CDR1 and CDR2 (germline): WNHNN, SYGVQD (reference sequence). This CDR3 spans 14 amino acids.

The genes are TRBV10-1 and TRBJ2-3, with a possible D match to TRBD2 (6 bases). The sample taken for sequencing was PBMCs or T cells enriched from blood (not recorded which). This clonotype originated in a woman aged 18-29 years who had recovered from COVID-19. The CDR3 loop reads CASSDRLVLDTQYF. Written as DNA, the CDR3 is TGCGCCAGCAGTGACCGACTAGTTTTGGATACGCAGTATTTT.